A single sample is the source of the 23 T cell receptor beta chains below, sequenced in a study of blood T cell repertoires in COVID-19. Using immunoSEQ multiplex PCR, the repertoire was profiled, and TCRdb retains in-frame clones only, with some absent. Among about 260,000 clones, 65% to 85% were seen once, and the ten largest hold less than 2%. What was sequenced was peripheral blood. The receptors stem from a woman in her thirties or forties who had recovered from COVID-19.

The V and J genes are TRBV12-3 or TRBV12-4 and TRBJ2-7; D may be TRBD1 (5 bases). The germline V and J ends were trimmed by 3 bases and 3 bases, with 9 bases remaining between them. CDR3 length: 13 amino acids. The DNA for the CDR3 is TGTGCCAGCAGTTTTGGCCAGGGCTACGAGCAGTACTTC. Amino acids: CASSFGQGYEQYF.

Notes on this clone: Other DNA sequences in this specimen translate into the identical CDR3. V usage is TRBV19 and J usage is TRBJ1-5, with 12 bases that match TRBD1. This CDR3 has 15 residues. V shed 6 bases, J shed 6 bases, and the junction held 6 bases outside the gene matches. Germline CDR1 LNHDA, CDR2 SQIVND (reference sequence). The CDR3 DNA follows: TGTGCCAGTAGCACCGGGACAGGGGGCGGTCAGCCCCAGCATTTT. It yields the protein CASSTGTGGGQPQHF.

The chain joins TRBV9 to TRBJ2-1; D possibly corresponds to TRBD2 (7 bases). Trimming took off 5 bases at V and 1 base at J, with 13 bases between the two ends. The CDR3 has 15 residues. CDR1 is SGDLS, CDR2 YYNGEE, per germline. The CDR3 protein is CASREGRGSYNEQFF. The CDR3 DNA follows: TGTGCCAGCAGAGAGGGGAGGGGGTCCTACAATGAGCAGTTCTTC.

This clone was recorded only once. The rearrangement uses TRBV27 and TRBJ1-1, with D possibly matching TRBD1 (5 bases). Germline CDR1 reads MNHEY; CDR2 reads SMNVEV (reference sequence). The CDR3 covers 13 residues. Trimming took off 3 bases at V and 8 bases at J, with 13 bases between the two ends. CDR3 loop: CASSLYAGKEAFF. CDR3 DNA sequence: TGTGCCAGCAGTTTGTATGCAGGGAAGGAAGCTTTCTTT.

This chain joins TRBV2 and TRBJ2-7, with a possible D match to TRBD2 (5 bases). CDR1 and CDR2 (germline): SNHLY, FYNNEI. The V end lost 6 bases, the J end lost 0 bases, and 12 bases lay between the germline ends. CDR3 size: 14 residues. CDR3 DNA sequence: TGTGCCAGCAGGTCGGGGAGCAGCTCCTACGAGCAGTACTTC. It translates to CASRSGSSSYEQYF.

V is TRBV3-1 (or the pseudogene TRBV3-2) and J is TRBJ2-1, with 9 bases aligning to TRBD2. V shed 4 bases, J shed 1 base, and the junction held 5 bases outside the gene matches. This CDR3 region has 16 residues. In germline, CDR1 is LGHDT, CDR2 YNNKEL (reference sequence). The CDR3 DNA reads TGTGCCAGCAGCCTGGGGAGCGGGGGGTCCTACAATGAGCAGTTCTTC. Its protein product is CASSLGSGGSYNEQFF.

The V call is TRBV3-1 (or the pseudogene TRBV3-2), the J call TRBJ1-4, with D possibly TRBD1 on 5 matching bases. Germline-derived CDR1 and CDR2 are LGHDT and YNNKEL (reference sequence). Trimming took 2 bases from V and 10 from J, leaving 17 bases between them. This CDR3 is 15 amino acids long. The CDR3 loop is CASSQYPGTIGKLFF. The CDR3 DNA is TGTGCCAGCAGCCAATATCCCGGGACTATAGGAAAACTGTTTTTT.

This chain uses TRBV30 with TRBJ2-6, with D tentatively TRBD1 (6 bases). Trimming removed 5 bases from V and 4 bases from J, with 21 bases in between. Germline V lookup: CDR1 GTSNPN, CDR2 SVGIG (reference sequence). The CDR3 covers 17 residues. The CDR3 DNA follows: TGTGCCTGGGGCGGTAAAGGGCCAGGGGCAGGGGCCAACGTCCTGACTTTC. This encodes CAWGGKGPGAGANVLTF.

The chain couples TRBV11-2 to TRBJ2-5; 7 nucleotides line up with TRBD1. V shed 5 bases, J shed 5 bases, and the junction held 17 bases outside the gene matches. The CDR3 has 17 residues. The germline CDR1 and CDR2 sequences are SGHAT and FQNNGV. The CDR3 is CASSAGMHPGQRETQYF. CDR3 nucleotides: TGTGCCAGCAGCGCCGGGATGCACCCGGGACAGCGGGAGACCCAGTACTTC.

The chain recombines TRBV28 with TRBJ2-7; perhaps TRBD1 as D (5 bases). The V end lost 2 bases, the J end lost 2 bases, and 13 bases lay between the germline ends. CDR3 length: 15 amino acids. CDR1 is MDHEN, CDR2 SYDVKM, per germline. Written as DNA, the CDR3 is TGTGCCAGCAGTTTAAGGGCAGGGCAGACCTACGAGCAGTACTTC. Residues: CASSLRAGQTYEQYF.

This clone has a handful of counts. V and J are TRBV6-4 and TRBJ1-1; D is uncertain. The CDR3 has 14 residues. V was pared by 5 bases and J by 1 base, with 11 bases between. Germline CDR1 and CDR2: MRHNA and SNTAGT. The CDR3 DNA sequence: TGTGCCAGCAGTCCCGGTCCTGAGAACACTGAAGCTTTCTTT. It is translated as CASSPGPENTEAFF.

V gene TRBV29-1 combines with J gene TRBJ2-7; a possible D gene is TRBD1 (5 bases). Germline values: CDR1 SQVTM, CDR2 ANQGSEA. The V end was cut by 5 bases, the J end by 4 bases, with 9 bases between. The CDR3 spans 11 residues. The CDR3, as DNA: TGCAGCGTTCAAGGGGCTTACGAGCAGTACTTC. This codes for CSVQGAYEQYF.

The genes are TRBV6-5 and TRBJ2-7, with 8 nucleotides matching TRBD2. The V and J ends lost 7 bases and 5 bases, in that order; junction bases with no gene match: 10. The germline gives CDR1 MNHEY, CDR2 SVGAGI. The CDR3 sequence is 14 residues long. The CDR3 region is CASTLPGGGNEQYF. Here the CDR3 DNA reads TGTGCCAGCACTTTACCCGGGGGGGGGAACGAGCAGTACTTC.

The gene calls are TRBV28 and TRBJ1-2, with a possible D match to TRBD1 (5 bases). The CDR3 has 16 amino acids. The V end was cut by 3 bases, the J end by 8 bases, with 22 bases between. In germline, CDR1 is MDHEN, CDR2 SYDVKM. CDR3 nucleotides: TGTGCCAGCAGTTTGGAGGGACTGGGGCAGGTCGGGGGCTACACCTTC. Translated, it gives CASSLEGLGQVGGYTF.

This clone was detected only a few times. The V call is TRBV19, the J call TRBJ1-1, with 9 bases identical to TRBD1. There are 14 residues in the CDR3. Trimming took 6 bases from V and 8 from J; bases not matched to a gene: 10. Germline V gene lookup returns CDR1 LNHDA and CDR2 SQIVND (reference sequence). CDR3 region: CASSQMGTGTEAFF. In DNA, the CDR3 is TGTGCCAGTAGCCAAATGGGGACAGGGACCGAAGCTTTCTTT.

The chain couples TRBV6-6 to TRBJ1-1; D perhaps matches TRBD1 (5 bases). Germline-derived CDR1 and CDR2 are MNHNY and SVGAGI (reference sequence). Trimming pared 2 bases from V and 6 bases from J, leaving 10 bases between. CDR3 length: 13 amino acids. As DNA, the CDR3 is TGTGCCAGCAGTTACGCAGGGTACTCTGAAGCTTTCTTT. The encoded protein is CASSYAGYSEAFF.

This chain connects TRBV30 to TRBJ2-7; a weak D match, TRBD2 (6 bases). There are 15 residues in the CDR3. Looked up from germline, CDR1 is GTSNPN and CDR2 is SVGIG (reference sequence). Trimming pared 0 bases from V and 7 bases from J, leaving 19 bases between. The CDR3 bases are TGTGCCTGGAGTGTTAGTTTAGGAGGGAACTATGAGCAGTACTTC. This gives the protein CAWSVSLGGNYEQYF. Full variable domain (outside the CDR3, taken from reference TRBV30 and TRBJ2-7): SQTIHQWPATLVQPVGSPLSLECTVEGTSNPNLYWYRQAAGRGLQLLFYSVGIGQISSEVPQNLSASRPQDRQFILSSKKLLLSDSGFYLCAWSVSLGGNYEQYFGPGTRLTVT.

V gene TRBV27 combines with J gene TRBJ2-5; TRBD1 agrees at 8 bases. CDR1 is MNHEY, CDR2 SMNVEV, per germline (reference sequence). Trimming removed 5 bases from V and 4 bases from J; junction bases left unmatched: 9. The CDR3 consists of 15 residues. The CDR3 reads CASSLRGRSAETQYF. In DNA, the CDR3 is TGTGCCAGCAGTCTCAGGGGGCGCTCAGCAGAGACCCAGTACTTC.

The chain couples TRBV10-3 to TRBJ1-2; no definite D call. The germline gives CDR1 ENHRY, CDR2 SYGVKD. V lost 7 bases, J lost 3 bases, and 15 bases lay in between. The CDR3 extends over 14 amino acids. CDR3: CAITGTPEDYGYTF. The CDR3 coding sequence is TGTGCCATCACTGGTACCCCAGAGGACTATGGCTACACCTTC.

The rearrangement links TRBV10-3 to TRBJ1-2, with D possibly TRBD1 on 6 matching bases. Per the germline V gene, CDR1 is ENHRY and CDR2 is SYGVKD. The CDR3 runs 12 residues. V dropped 6 bases and J dropped 4 bases, with 9 bases sitting between them. CDR3 sequence reads: CAIRDRSYGYTF. The CDR3 nucleotides read TGTGCCATCAGGGACAGATCCTATGGCTACACCTTC.

The rearrangement joins TRBV3-1 (or the pseudogene TRBV3-2) to TRBJ1-1, with D possibly TRBD1 on 6 matching bases. There are 16 residues in the CDR3. V dropped 1 base and J dropped 0 bases, with 12 bases sitting between them. Germline assignment: CDR1 LGHDT and CDR2 YNNKEL (reference sequence). The DNA of the CDR3 is TGTGCCAGCAGCCAAGTTGGACACAGGGTGAACACTGAAGCTTTCTTT. Its translation is CASSQVGHRVNTEAFF.

CDR3 in amino acids: CASSDPMRGINEKLFF. The CDR3 DNA sequence: TGTGCCAGCAGCGACCCTATGAGGGGGATTAATGAAAAACTGTTTTTT. The rearrangement uses TRBV7-6 and TRBJ1-4; TRBD1 might be the D (6 bases). The CDR3 loop spans 16 amino acids. V was cut by 5 bases and J by 4 bases, with 17 bases left in between. Germline V gene lookup returns CDR1 SGHVS and CDR2 FNYEAQ.

For this clone: Other DNA sequences from this sample encode an identical CDR3 as well. The chain couples TRBV12-3 or TRBV12-4 to TRBJ2-7; the D gene is possibly TRBD1 (6 bases). CDR3 length: 12 residues. The V end was cut by 5 bases, the J end by 3 bases, with 8 bases between. CDR3 region: CASSTGSYEQYF. The CDR3 nucleotides read TGTGCCAGCAGTACAGGGAGCTACGAGCAGTACTTC.